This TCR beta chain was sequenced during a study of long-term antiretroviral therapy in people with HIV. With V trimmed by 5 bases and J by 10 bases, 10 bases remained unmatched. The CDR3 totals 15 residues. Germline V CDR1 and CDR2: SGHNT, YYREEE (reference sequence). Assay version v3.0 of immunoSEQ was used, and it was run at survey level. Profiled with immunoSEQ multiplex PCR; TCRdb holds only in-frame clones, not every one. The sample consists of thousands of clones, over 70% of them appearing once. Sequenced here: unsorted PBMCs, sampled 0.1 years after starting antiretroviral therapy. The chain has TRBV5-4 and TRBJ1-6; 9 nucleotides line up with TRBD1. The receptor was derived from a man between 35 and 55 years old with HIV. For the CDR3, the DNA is TGTGCCAGCAGTTCAGACCGGGACAGGGCCTCACCCCTCCACTTT. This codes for CASSSDRDRASPLHF.